Described below is a single T cell receptor (beta chain) sequence and its context. Antigen: not known. These data are taken from a study of T cells in localized non-small cell lung cancer. Study-wide points: Of the tissues analyzed, uninvolved adjacent lung showed maximal T cell clonality, greater than tumor. Investigators sequenced only a single tumor region, leaving heterogeneity possible. Longer overall survival was seen with higher T cell density measured in blood.

Clones were sequenced by immunoSEQ multiplex PCR, and TCRdb holds only the in-frame ones, with some missing. The sample records around 2,500 clones, 21% being singletons. CDR3 length: 14 residues. Germline loops: CDR1 SGHRS, CDR2 YFSETQ. Trimming took off 0 bases at V and 2 bases at J, with 8 bases between the two ends. This sequence originates from a man aged 40 to 75 with stage I lung adenocarcinoma. The chain combines TRBV5-1 with TRBJ2-5; TRBD1 might be the D (6 bases). The starting material was lung tumor tissue, obtained before any cancer treatment. This CDR3 reads CASSLGGTQETQYF. Here the CDR3 DNA reads TGCGCCAGCAGCTTGGGGGGGACACAAGAGACCCAGTACTTC.